This TCR beta chain is drawn from a study of T cells in Graves' hyperthyroidism and ophthalmopathy. Study-wide results and caveats: Ophthalmopathy was model-predicted a median around 6.1 months pre-onset.

Inclusion characteristics of ophthalmopathy patients comprised a Clinical Activity Score of at least 3, a NOSPECS grade of at least 4, and duration under 3 months. The length of the CDR3 is 13 residues. The V and J ends lost 5 bases and 4 bases respectively, with 11 bases between them. Remarks on this clonotype: Its target is not known.

There were TCR beta CDR3 regions amplified from RNA transcripts. The TCR CDR3 first-round RT-PCR relied on the HTBI primer set. TCRdb passed the multiplex PCR reads through MiXCR, listing each CDR3 protein once. The data hold under 300,000 distinct CDR3 sequences, with approximately 21% observed a single time. Sequencing was performed on blood. The chain combines TRBV12-3 or TRBV12-4 with TRBJ2-5; D remains unclear. This receptor was obtained from a man aged 25 to 40 with Graves' ophthalmopathy. This CDR3 is CASSPLGRETQYF. The CDR3 nucleotides read TGTGCCAGCAGTCCCTTAGGGCGAGAGACCCAGTACTTC.